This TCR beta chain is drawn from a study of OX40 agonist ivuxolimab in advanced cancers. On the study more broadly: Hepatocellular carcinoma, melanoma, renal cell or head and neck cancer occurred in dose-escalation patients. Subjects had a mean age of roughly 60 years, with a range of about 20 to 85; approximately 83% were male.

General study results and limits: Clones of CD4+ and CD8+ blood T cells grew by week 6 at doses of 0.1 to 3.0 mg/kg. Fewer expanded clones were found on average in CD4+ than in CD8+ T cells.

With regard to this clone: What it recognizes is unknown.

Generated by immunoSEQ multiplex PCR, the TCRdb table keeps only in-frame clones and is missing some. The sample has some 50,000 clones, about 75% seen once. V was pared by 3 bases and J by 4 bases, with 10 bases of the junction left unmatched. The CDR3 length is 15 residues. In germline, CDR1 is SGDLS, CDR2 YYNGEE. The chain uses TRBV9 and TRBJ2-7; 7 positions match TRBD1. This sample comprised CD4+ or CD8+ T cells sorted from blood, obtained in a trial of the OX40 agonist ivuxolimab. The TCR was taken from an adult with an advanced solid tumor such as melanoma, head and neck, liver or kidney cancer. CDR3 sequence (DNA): TGTGCCAGCAGCGCTTTACCGGGACAGATTTACGAGCAGTACTTC. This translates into CASSALPGQIYEQYF.